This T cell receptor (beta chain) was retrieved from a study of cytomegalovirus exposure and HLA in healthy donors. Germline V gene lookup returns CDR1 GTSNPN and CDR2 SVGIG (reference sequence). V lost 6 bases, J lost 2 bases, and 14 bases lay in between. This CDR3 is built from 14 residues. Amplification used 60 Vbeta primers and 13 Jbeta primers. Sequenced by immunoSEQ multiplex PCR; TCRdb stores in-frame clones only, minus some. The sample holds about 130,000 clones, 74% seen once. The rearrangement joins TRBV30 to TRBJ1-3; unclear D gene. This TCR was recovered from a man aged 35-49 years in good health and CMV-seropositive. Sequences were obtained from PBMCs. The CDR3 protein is CACLLGSPGNTIYF. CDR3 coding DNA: TGTGCCTGCCTTCTAGGCAGTCCTGGAAACACCATATATTTT. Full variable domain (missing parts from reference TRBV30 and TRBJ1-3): SQTIHQWPATLVQPVGSPLSLECTVEGTSNPNLYWYRQAAGRGLQLLFYSVGIGQISSEVPQNLSASRPQDRQFILSSKKLLLSDSGFYLCACLLGSPGNTIYFGEGSWLTVV.